These T cell receptor beta chains were read from a single sample in a study of OX40 agonist ivuxolimab in advanced cancers. TCRdb's copy holds only in-frame clones and misses some; the assay was immunoSEQ multiplex PCR. This table holds around 35,000 clones, more than 85% found once. The sequenced sample was CD4+ or CD8+ T cells sorted from blood, obtained in a trial of the OX40 agonist ivuxolimab. Receptors originate from an adult with an advanced solid tumor such as melanoma, head and neck, liver or kidney cancer. The CDR3 runs from the conserved cysteine through the conserved F or W. D genes are given only for firm matches. Only part of the rows carry a size: once, few, many, or a class if the clone is expanded.

V: TRBV19
size: once
J: TRBJ2-7
D: -
length: 13
DNA: TGTGCCAGTAGTGCGCGGATGTGGGACGAGCAGTACTTC
CDR3: CASSARMWDEQYF

V: TRBV30
size: -
J: TRBJ2-7
D: TRBD1
length: 12
DNA: TGTGCCTGTGACAGGGGGCTGAACGAGCAGTACTTC
CDR3: CACDRGLNEQYF

V: TRBV6-5
size: -
J: TRBJ1-3
D: -
length: 14
DNA: TGTGCCAGCAGCCCCACATGGCCTGGAAACACCATATATTTT
CDR3: CASSPTWPGNTIYF

V: TRBV27
size: -
J: TRBJ2-1
D: TRBD2
length: 15
DNA: TGTGCCAGCAGTTTTCTGGGCGGGGGGGCCAATGAGCAGTTCTTC
CDR3: CASSFLGGGANEQFF

V: TRBV29-1
size: -
J: TRBJ1-1
D: TRBD1
length: 16
DNA: TGCAGCGTTGAAGATATGGGGGACAGGGTCAACACTGAAGCTTTCTTT
CDR3: CSVEDMGDRVNTEAFF

V: TRBV19
size: -
J: TRBJ1-2
D: -
length: 15
DNA: TGTGCCAGTAGTATTGTTGGTGAGGGGCCCTTTGGCTACACCTTC
CDR3: CASSIVGEGPFGYTF

V: TRBV5-1
size: -
J: TRBJ1-1
D: -
length: 14
DNA: TGCGCCAGCAGGTCGGGGGACTCGAACACTGAAGCTTTCTTT
CDR3: CASRSGDSNTEAFF

V: TRBV25-1
size: -
J: TRBJ1-1
D: TRBD1
length: 14
DNA: TGTGCCAGCTGTCTAGGGGGCATGAACACTGAAGCTTTCTTT
CDR3: CASCLGGMNTEAFF

V: TRBV13
size: -
J: TRBJ2-7
D: TRBD2
length: 18
DNA: TGTGCCAGCAGCTTAGGGGCTCCAGGGCGGGGGTTTTTTGACGAGCAGTACTTC
CDR3: CASSLGAPGRGFFDEQYF

V: TRBV19
size: few
J: TRBJ1-1
D: TRBD1
length: 12
DNA: TGTGCCAGTAGGACAGGGATGACTGAAGCTTTCTTT
CDR3: CASRTGMTEAFF

V: TRBV5-1
size: -
J: TRBJ1-1
D: -
length: 15
DNA: TGCGCCAGCAGCGAAGGGGACGATTGGGGCACTGAAGCTTTCTTT
CDR3: CASSEGDDWGTEAFF

V: TRBV7-9
size: few
J: TRBJ1-1
D: -
length: 17
DNA: TGTGCCAGCAGACCACCTGTGGACCGGACAGTGAACACTGAAGCTTTCTTT
CDR3: CASRPPVDRTVNTEAFF

V: TRBV7-2
size: -
J: TRBJ2-5
D: -
length: 14
DNA: TGTGCCAGCAGCCAGGTCCCAGGGCAAGAGACCCAGTACTTC
CDR3: CASSQVPGQETQYF

V: TRBV4-1
size: -
J: TRBJ1-4
D: TRBD1
length: 16
DNA: TGCGCCAGCAGCCAGGGGACAGGGGGAACTAATGAAAAACTGTTTTTT
CDR3: CASSQGTGGTNEKLFF

V: TRBV4-3
size: -
J: TRBJ1-6
D: -
length: 15
DNA: TGCGCCAGCAGCCAAGGGGGAGACGGCAATTCACCCCTCCACTTT
CDR3: CASSQGGDGNSPLHF

V: TRBV19
size: -
J: TRBJ1-2
D: TRBD1
length: 15
DNA: TGTGCCAGTAGGACCACCGGGACAGGGGGCGAGGGCTACACCTTC
CDR3: CASRTTGTGGEGYTF

V: TRBV7-3
size: medium-sized
J: TRBJ2-7
D: TRBD2
length: 15
DNA: TGTGCCAGCAGCCCGAGCGGGGCCGGAAGCGGCGAGCAGTACTTC
CDR3: CASSPSGAGSGEQYF

V: TRBV27
size: -
J: TRBJ2-5
D: -
length: 15
DNA: TGTGCCAGCAGTTTCGGAGCGGAGTACCAAGAGACCCAGTACTTC
CDR3: CASSFGAEYQETQYF

V: TRBV7-9
size: once
J: TRBJ2-7
D: -
length: 14
DNA: TGTGCCAGCAGCTTAACCTCTTTGGCCTACGAGCAGTACTTC
CDR3: CASSLTSLAYEQYF

V: TRBV19
size: -
J: TRBJ2-2
D: -
length: 14
DNA: TGTGCCAGTAGTATGGTTCTGGACGGCGGGGAGCTGTTTTTT
CDR3: CASSMVLDGGELFF

V: TRBV2
size: -
J: TRBJ1-6
D: -
length: 13
DNA: TGTGCCAGCAGTAGGGGTCGGAATTCACCCCTCCACTTT
CDR3: CASSRGRNSPLHF

V: TRBV30
size: -
J: TRBJ2-7
D: -
length: 13
DNA: TGTGCCTGGAGTGGGGACTTCGGGGCCGAGCAGTACTTC
CDR3: CAWSGDFGAEQYF

V: TRBV5-4
size: -
J: TRBJ1-4
D: -
length: 13
DNA: TGTGCCAGCAGCCCCGAACTGGGGGAAAAACTGTTTTTT
CDR3: CASSPELGEKLFF

V: TRBV30
size: -
J: TRBJ1-5
D: -
length: 19
DNA: TGTGCCTGGAGTTCGGGGGGCCAGGCGGGCTTTTATAGCAATCAGCCCCAGCATTTT
CDR3: CAWSSGGQAGFYSNQPQHF

V: TRBV27
size: large
J: TRBJ2-2
D: -
length: 15
DNA: TGTGCCAGCAGCCATAGACAGACGAGCACCGGGGAGCTGTTTTTT
CDR3: CASSHRQTSTGELFF

V: TRBV4-1
size: once
J: TRBJ2-3
D: TRBD2
length: 16
DNA: TGCGCCAGCAGCCATGTGACTAGCGGGGGAGCAGATACGCAGTATTTT
CDR3: CASSHVTSGGADTQYF

V: TRBV4-3
size: once
J: TRBJ1-1
D: TRBD1
length: 15
DNA: TGCGCCAGCAGCCTCGGTCGGACAGGGGACACTGAAGCTTTCTTT
CDR3: CASSLGRTGDTEAFF

V: TRBV27
size: -
J: TRBJ2-1
D: TRBD1
length: 15
DNA: TGTGCCAGCAGTCCCGGGACAGGGGGCAGAAATGAGCAGTTCTTC
CDR3: CASSPGTGGRNEQFF

V: TRBV7-8
size: -
J: TRBJ2-7
D: -
length: 13
DNA: TGTGCCAGCAGCTTAGTAGAGTCCTACGAGCAGTACTTC
CDR3: CASSLVESYEQYF

V: TRBV19
size: -
J: TRBJ1-1
D: -
length: 15
DNA: TGTGCCAGTACCCTTGGAGGGGGGATGAACACTGAAGCTTTCTTT
CDR3: CASTLGGGMNTEAFF

V: TRBV6-6
size: -
J: TRBJ1-1
D: -
length: 14
DNA: TGTGCCAGCAGTTACTCGTGGGGGAACACTGAAGCTTTCTTT
CDR3: CASSYSWGNTEAFF

V: TRBV11-2
size: -
J: TRBJ2-3
D: -
length: 15
DNA: TGTGCCAGCAGCAAAGACCCCAGGGGTCCAGATACGCAGTATTTT
CDR3: CASSKDPRGPDTQYF

V: TRBV21-1
size: -
J: TRBJ2-3
D: -
length: 17
DNA: TGTGCCAGCACCCAAACTCGCAACAGGGCCCGCACAGATACGCAGTATTTT
CDR3: CASTQTRNRARTDTQYF

V: TRBV5-1
size: -
J: TRBJ1-2
D: -
length: 14
DNA: TGCGCCAGCAGCTTGGTGGCAGGAACTATGGGCTACACCTTC
CDR3: CASSLVAGTMGYTF

V: TRBV19
size: once
J: TRBJ1-1
D: -
length: 15
DNA: TGTGCCAGTAGTATAACCCCGGGGCCGTACACTGAAGCTTTCTTT
CDR3: CASSITPGPYTEAFF

V: TRBV11-2
size: -
J: TRBJ2-7
D: -
length: 12
DNA: TGTGCCAGCAGCGAGACAGAGTACGAGCAGTACTTC
CDR3: CASSETEYEQYF

V: TRBV29-1
size: -
J: TRBJ1-3
D: -
length: 14
DNA: TGCAGCGTTGATCAGGGGAACTCTGGAAACACCATATATTTT
CDR3: CSVDQGNSGNTIYF

V: TRBV5-1
size: -
J: TRBJ1-1
D: TRBD1
length: 17
DNA: TGCGCCAGCAGCTTGGGGGACAGGGGGCGAGGGGACACTGAAGCTTTCTTT
CDR3: CASSLGDRGRGDTEAFF

V: TRBV18
size: -
J: TRBJ1-1
D: -
length: 19
DNA: TGTGCCAGCTCGGACAAGGGCCTCGAACAGTCGACATGGAACACTGAAGCTTTCTTT
CDR3: CASSDKGLEQSTWNTEAFF

V: TRBV7-3
size: -
J: TRBJ2-7
D: -
length: 14
DNA: TGTGCCAGCAGCTTAGGGACTGGGGGTAGCGAGCAGTACTTC
CDR3: CASSLGTGGSEQYF

V: TRBV5-1
size: -
J: TRBJ2-3
D: -
length: 14
DNA: TGCGCCAGCAGCCCCTTCGGACTCTTGGATACGCAGTATTTT
CDR3: CASSPFGLLDTQYF

V: TRBV11-2
size: -
J: TRBJ2-1
D: -
length: 13
DNA: TGTGCCAGCAGCTTAGTGAAGTACAATGAGCAGTTCTTC
CDR3: CASSLVKYNEQFF

V: TRBV7-9
size: -
J: TRBJ1-1
D: -
length: 12
DNA: TGTGCCAGCAGCTTAATGACAGTTGAAGCTTTCTTT
CDR3: CASSLMTVEAFF

V: TRBV5-1
size: -
J: TRBJ2-7
D: TRBD2
length: 14
DNA: TGCGCCAGCAGCTCGACTAGCGGAGCCTACGAGCAGTACTTC
CDR3: CASSSTSGAYEQYF

V: TRBV6-5
size: -
J: TRBJ2-7
D: TRBD1
length: 15
DNA: TGTGCCAGCAGTTACGGGGGCGGGACAGGCGACGAGCAGTACTTC
CDR3: CASSYGGGTGDEQYF